This TCR beta chain was recorded in a study of T cells in tuberculosis (dated by TCRdb to the late 2010s). About the investigation overall: The study combined CD1B tetramers and high-throughput TCR immunosequencing to characterize T cells specific for the mycobacterial lipid antigen glucose monomycolate (GMM). Results and caveats for the whole study, not just this receptor: T cells that bind the CD1B-GMM tetramer with low affinity may not have been captured by the stringent sort gate.

In the case of this clone: Base qualities are not provided; no much larger clone lies one nucleotide away.

Its CDR3 holds 14 amino acids, cysteine through phenylalanine. The sequence is cut down to CDR3 DNA, 42 bases in frame from base 1. Via the germline V gene, CDR1 is SGHRS and CDR2 YFSETQ. Clipping removes 4 bases from V and 4 bases from J, with 7 as the unmatched junction base count. Because TCR-alpha and TCR-beta chains were sequenced unpaired, no chain pairing information was available. The immunoSEQ multiplex PCR assay was used to generate TCR libraries, with TCR-beta and/or TCR-alpha/delta assays applied to each sample. Amplified TCR libraries were sequenced on the Illumina high-throughput platform. The authors' pipeline ran thus. Clustering and dimensionality reduction relied on pairwise TCRdist distances among GMM-specific receptors from T cells that were either sorted ex vivo or expanded in vitro. Sequence motifs defined by gene usage and CDR3 content were tested for enrichment in tetramer-positive versus tetramer-negative populations. TCRdb limited this immuneACCESS table to in-frame rearrangements with V and J called. A share of clones is missing; checked studies link under half to unresolved V genes, and the rest is unexplained. V, J and clone size were drawn from that table, and D and trimming were deduced from the DNA. In all, the sample holds tens of thousands of clones, and approximately 91% of those were seen once. The ten largest clones represent approximately 2% of the sample.

Thawed, overnight-rested PBMC were stained with GMM-loaded CD1B tetramer, a Live/Dead dye and anti-CD3, then sorted on a FACS Aria II. The CD1B tetramers were loaded with C32 glucose monomycolate that had been purified from Rhodococcus equi. Before cryopreservation, the PBMC used for tetramer sorting had been depleted of CD14-expressing monocytes for a separate study. From each donor, 95,000 to 100,000 tetramer-negative cells were sorted and analyzed together with the tetramer-positive cells. Antigen-specific T cells were sorted from a handful of healthy South African adults using GMM-loaded CD1B tetramers.

The TCR sequence derives from an adult woman with latent tuberculosis. The sequencing sample was made of CD1b-GMM tetramer-negative cells sorted from PBMCs. Per the publication, the cell subset or site label means: T cells not binding CD1B-GMM tetramer, sorted from same donor. The rearranged segments are TRBV5-1 and TRBJ1-1; 7 bases in the middle match TRBD1. The CDR3 corresponds to CASSENTGVTEAFF. The DNA sequence reads TGCGCCAGCAGCGAAAATACAGGGGTCACTGAAGCTTTCTTT.